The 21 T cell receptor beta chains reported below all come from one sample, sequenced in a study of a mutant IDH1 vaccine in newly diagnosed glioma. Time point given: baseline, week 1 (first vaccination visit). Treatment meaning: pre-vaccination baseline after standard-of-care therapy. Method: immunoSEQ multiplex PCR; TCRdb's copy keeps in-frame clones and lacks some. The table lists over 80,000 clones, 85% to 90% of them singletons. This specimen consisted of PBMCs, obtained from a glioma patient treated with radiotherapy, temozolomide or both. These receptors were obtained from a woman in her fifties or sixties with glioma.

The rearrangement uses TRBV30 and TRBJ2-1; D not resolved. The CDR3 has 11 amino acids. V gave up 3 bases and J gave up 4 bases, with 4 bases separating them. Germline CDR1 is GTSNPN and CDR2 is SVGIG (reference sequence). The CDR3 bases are TGTGCCTGGAGCCCTTACAATGAGCAGTTCTTC. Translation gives CAWSPYNEQFF.

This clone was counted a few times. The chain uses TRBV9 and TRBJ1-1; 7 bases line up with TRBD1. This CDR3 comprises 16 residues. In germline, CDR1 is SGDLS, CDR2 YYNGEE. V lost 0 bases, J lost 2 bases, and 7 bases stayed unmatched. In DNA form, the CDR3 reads TGTGCCAGCAGCGTAGGGGGCAGGGGGACCAACACTGAAGCTTTCTTT. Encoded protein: CASSVGGRGTNTEAFF.

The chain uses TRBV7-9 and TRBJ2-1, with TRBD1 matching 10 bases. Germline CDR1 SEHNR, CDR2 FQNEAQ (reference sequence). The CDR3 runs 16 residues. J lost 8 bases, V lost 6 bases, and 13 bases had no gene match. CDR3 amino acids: CASRHGRRDRGYEQFF. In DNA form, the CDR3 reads TGTGCCAGCAGACACGGCCGCCGGGACAGGGGATATGAGCAGTTCTTC.

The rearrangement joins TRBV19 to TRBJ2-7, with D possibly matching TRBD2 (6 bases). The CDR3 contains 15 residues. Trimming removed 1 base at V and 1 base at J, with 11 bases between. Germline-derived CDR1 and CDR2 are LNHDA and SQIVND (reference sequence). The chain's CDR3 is CASSIVGGSSYEQYF. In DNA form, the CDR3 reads TGTGCCAGTAGTATAGTGGGGGGATCTTCCTACGAGCAGTACTTC.

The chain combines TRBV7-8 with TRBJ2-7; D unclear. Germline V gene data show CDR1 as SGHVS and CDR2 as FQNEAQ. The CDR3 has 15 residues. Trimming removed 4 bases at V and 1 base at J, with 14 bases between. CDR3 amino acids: CASSSYLGPSYEQYF. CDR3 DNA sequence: TGTGCCAGCAGCTCCTACCTGGGCCCTTCCTACGAGCAGTACTTC.

CDR3 DNA sequence: TGCGCCAGCAGCTTGACTCAGGGGAACGGCTACACCTTC. Translation: CASSLTQGNGYTF. The rearrangement joins TRBV5-1 to TRBJ1-2; TRBD1 might be the D (6 bases). V lost 1 base, J lost 8 bases, and 12 bases lay in between. The CDR3 consists of 13 residues. The germline gives CDR1 SGHRS, CDR2 YFSETQ.

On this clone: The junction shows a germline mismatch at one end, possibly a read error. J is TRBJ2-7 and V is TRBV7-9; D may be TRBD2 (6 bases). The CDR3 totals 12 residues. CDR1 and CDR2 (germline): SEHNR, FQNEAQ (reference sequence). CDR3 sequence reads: CASSLTGEFESF. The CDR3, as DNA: TGTGCCAGCAGCTTAACGGGAGAGTTTGAGTCCTTC.

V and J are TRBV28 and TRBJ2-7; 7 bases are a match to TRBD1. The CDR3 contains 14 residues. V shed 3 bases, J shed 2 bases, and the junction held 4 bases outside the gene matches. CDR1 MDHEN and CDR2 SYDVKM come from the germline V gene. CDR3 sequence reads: CASSLTGQAYEQYF. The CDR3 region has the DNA TGTGCCAGCAGTTTGACAGGGCAAGCCTACGAGCAGTACTTC.

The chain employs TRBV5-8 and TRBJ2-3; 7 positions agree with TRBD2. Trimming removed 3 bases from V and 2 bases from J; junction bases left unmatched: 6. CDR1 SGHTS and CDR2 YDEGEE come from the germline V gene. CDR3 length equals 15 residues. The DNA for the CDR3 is TGTGCCAGCAGCTCCGGGAGGATGAACACAGATACGCAGTATTTT. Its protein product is CASSSGRMNTDTQYF.

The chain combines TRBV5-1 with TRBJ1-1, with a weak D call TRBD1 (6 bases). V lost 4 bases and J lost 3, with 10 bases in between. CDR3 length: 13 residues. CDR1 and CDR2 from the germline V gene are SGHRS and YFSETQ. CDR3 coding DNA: TGCGCCAGCAGCCAAGGGGGGGACACTGAAGCTTTCTTT. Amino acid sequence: CASSQGGDTEAFF. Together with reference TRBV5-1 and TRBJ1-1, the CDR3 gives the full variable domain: KAGVTQTPRYLIKTRGQQVTLSCSPISGHRSVSWYQQTPGQGLQFLFEYFSETQRNKGNFPGRFSGRQFSNSRSEMNVSTLELGDSALYLCASSQGGDTEAFFGQGTRLTVV.

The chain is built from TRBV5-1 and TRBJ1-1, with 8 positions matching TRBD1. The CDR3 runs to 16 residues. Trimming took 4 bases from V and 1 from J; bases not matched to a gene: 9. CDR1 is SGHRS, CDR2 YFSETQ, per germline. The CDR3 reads CASSQGAGGANTEAFF. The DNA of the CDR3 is TGCGCCAGCAGCCAGGGCGCAGGGGGCGCGAACACTGAAGCTTTCTTT.

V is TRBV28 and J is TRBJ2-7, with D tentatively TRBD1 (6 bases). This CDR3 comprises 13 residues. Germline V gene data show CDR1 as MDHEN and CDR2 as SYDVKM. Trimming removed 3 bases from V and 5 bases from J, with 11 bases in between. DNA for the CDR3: TGTGCCAGCAGTTTGCCGGCAGGGGACGAGCAGTACTTC. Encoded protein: CASSLPAGDEQYF.

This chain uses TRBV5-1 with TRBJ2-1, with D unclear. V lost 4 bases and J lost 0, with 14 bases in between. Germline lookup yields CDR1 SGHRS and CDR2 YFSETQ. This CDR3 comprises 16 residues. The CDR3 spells CASSPLLQSSYNEQFF. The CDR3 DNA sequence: TGCGCCAGCAGCCCTCTCCTTCAGAGCTCCTACAATGAGCAGTTCTTC.

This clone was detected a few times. In nucleotides, the CDR3 is TGCGCCAGCAGCTTCAACAGGGGAGACGGCTACACCTTC. It translates to CASSFNRGDGYTF. The V and J genes are TRBV5-1 and TRBJ1-2; TRBD1 aligns across 7 bases. Per the germline V gene, CDR1 is SGHRS and CDR2 is YFSETQ. V lost 2 bases to trimming and J lost 8 bases; unmatched junction nucleotides: 6. The CDR3 covers 13 residues.

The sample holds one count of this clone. Here the CDR3 reads CASSESGTPGNTIYF. The CDR3 coding sequence is TGCGCCAGCAGTGAGTCCGGGACTCCTGGAAACACCATATATTTT. This chain connects TRBV10-2 to TRBJ1-3; possible D gene TRBD1, 5 bases. Germline-derived CDR1 and CDR2 are WSHSY and SAAADI. V gave up 0 bases and J gave up 2 bases, with 8 bases separating them. The CDR3 runs to 15 residues.

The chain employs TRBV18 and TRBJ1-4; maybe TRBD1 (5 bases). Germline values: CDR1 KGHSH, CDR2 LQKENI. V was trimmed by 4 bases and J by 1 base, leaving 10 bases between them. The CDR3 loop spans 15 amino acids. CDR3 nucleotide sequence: TGTGCCAGCTCACAGCAGGGAGTAACTAATGAAAAACTGTTTTTT. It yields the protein CASSQQGVTNEKLFF.

CDR3 protein: CASSYQGDNYGYTF. CDR3 sequence (DNA): TGTGCCAGCAGCTACCAGGGGGATAACTATGGCTACACCTTC. The rearrangement joins TRBV7-9 to TRBJ1-2; 7 bases line up with TRBD1. J was trimmed by 1 base and V by 4 bases; bases with no gene match: 3. The CDR3 extends over 14 amino acids. The germline V gene has CDR1 SEHNR and CDR2 FQNEAQ (reference sequence).

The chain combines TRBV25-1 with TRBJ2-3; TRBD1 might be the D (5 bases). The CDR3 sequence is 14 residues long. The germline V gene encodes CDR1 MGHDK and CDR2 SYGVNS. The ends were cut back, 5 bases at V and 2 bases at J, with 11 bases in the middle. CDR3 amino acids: CASSIIGATDTQYF. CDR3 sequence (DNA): TGTGCCAGCAGTATCATAGGGGCCACAGATACGCAGTATTTT.

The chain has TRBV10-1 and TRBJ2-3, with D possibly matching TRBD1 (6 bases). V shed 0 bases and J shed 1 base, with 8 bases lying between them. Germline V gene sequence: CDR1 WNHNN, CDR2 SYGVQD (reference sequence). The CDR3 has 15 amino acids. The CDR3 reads CASSESAGGTDTQYF. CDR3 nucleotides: TGCGCCAGCAGTGAGTCCGCAGGGGGCACAGATACGCAGTATTTT.

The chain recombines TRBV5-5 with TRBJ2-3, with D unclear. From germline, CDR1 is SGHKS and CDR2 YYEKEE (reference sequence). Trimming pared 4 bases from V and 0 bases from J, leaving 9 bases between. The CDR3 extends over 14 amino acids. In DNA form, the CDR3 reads TGTGCCAGCAGCCCCCAGACTAGCACAGATACGCAGTATTTT. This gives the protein CASSPQTSTDTQYF. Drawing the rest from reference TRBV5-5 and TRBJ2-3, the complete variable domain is DAGVTQSPTHLIKTRGQQVTLRCSPISGHKSVSWYQQVLGQGPQFIFQYYEKEERGRGNFPDRFSARQFPNYSSELNVNALLLGDSALYLCASSPQTSTDTQYFGPGTRLTVL.

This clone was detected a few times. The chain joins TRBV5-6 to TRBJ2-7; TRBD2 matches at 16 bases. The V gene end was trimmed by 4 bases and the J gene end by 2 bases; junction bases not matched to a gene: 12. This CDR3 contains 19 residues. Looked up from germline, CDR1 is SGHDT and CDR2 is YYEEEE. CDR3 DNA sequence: TGTGCCAGCAGCAGCTATGGGACTAGCGGGAGGGCCAGTCCCTACGAGCAGTACTTC. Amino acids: CASSSYGTSGRASPYEQYF. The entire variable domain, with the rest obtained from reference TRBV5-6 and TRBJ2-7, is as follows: DAGVTQSPTHLIKTRGQQVTLRCSPKSGHDTVSWYQQALGQGPQFIFQYYEEEERQRGNFPDRFSGHQFPNYSSELNVNALLLGDSALYLCASSSYGTSGRASPYEQYFGPGTRLTVT.